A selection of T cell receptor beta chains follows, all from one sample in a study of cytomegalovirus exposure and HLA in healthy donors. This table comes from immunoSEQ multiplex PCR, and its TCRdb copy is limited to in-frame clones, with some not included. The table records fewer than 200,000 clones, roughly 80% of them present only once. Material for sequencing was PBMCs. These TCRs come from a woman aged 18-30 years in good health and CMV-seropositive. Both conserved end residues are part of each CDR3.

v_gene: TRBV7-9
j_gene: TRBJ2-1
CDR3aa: CASSPLAGVVQFF

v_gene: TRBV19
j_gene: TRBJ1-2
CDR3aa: CASSFGTGVDYDGYTF

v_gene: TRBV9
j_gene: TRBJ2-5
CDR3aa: CASSAFGGLLETQYF

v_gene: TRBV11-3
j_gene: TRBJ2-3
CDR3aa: CASSLALAGGSDTQYF

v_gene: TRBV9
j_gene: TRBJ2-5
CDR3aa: CASSPRQDQETQYF

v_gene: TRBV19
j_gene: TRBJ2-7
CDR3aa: CASSARQSSYEQYF

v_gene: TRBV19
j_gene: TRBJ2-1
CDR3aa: CATSRTANNEQFF

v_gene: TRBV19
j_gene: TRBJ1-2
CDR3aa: CASRQGADGYTF

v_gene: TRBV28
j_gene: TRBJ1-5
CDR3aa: CASKERGFDQPQHF

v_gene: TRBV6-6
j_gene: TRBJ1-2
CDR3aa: CASSGLRVTDDGYTF

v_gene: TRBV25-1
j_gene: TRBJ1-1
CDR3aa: CASSAETACHF

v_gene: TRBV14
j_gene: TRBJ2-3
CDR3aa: CASSQEWAQGTDTQYF

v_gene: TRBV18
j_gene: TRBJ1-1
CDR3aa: CASSPLNTEAFF

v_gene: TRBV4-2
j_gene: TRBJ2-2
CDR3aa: CASSHATGTGELFF

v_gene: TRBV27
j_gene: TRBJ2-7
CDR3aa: CASSRGPWAEGEQYF

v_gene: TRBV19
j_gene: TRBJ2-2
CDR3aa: CASSMAGDAPGELFF

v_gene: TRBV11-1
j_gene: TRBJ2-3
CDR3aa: CASSPHGFSTDTQYF

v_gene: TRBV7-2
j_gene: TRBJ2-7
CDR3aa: CASSLVASGGNYEQYF

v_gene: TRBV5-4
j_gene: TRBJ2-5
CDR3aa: CASSPGGGETQYF

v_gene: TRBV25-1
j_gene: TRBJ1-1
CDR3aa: CASSALGTDNLNTEAFF

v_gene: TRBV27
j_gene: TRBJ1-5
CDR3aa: CASRGDSYQPQHF

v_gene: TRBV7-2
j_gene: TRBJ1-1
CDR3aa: CASSLATGRNTEAFF

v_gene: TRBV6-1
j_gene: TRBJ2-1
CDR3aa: CASREEGGDKNNEQFF

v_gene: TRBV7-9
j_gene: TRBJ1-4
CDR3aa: CASSLAQDHEKLFF

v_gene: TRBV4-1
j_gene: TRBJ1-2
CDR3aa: CASSQWDRGNYGYTF

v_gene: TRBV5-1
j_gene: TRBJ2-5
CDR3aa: CASSLSGGAETQYF

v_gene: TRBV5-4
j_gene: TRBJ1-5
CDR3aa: CASVGRGPRPYSNQPQHF

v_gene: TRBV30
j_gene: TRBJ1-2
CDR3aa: CAWSVLLGSYGYTF

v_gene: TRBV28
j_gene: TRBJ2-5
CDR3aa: CASSLTGSETQYF

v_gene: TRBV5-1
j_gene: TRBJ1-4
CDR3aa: CASSLGAGSNEKLFF

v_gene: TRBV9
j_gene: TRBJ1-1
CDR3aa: CASSVGGGVDTEAFF

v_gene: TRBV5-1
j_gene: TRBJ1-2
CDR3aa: CASSLRGDRSLGYTF

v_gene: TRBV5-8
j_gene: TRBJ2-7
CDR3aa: CASSFPSGGAQGEQYF

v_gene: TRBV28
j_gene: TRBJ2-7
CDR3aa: CASSRPILQGYEQYF

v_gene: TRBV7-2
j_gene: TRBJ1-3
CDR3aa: CASSLTADSGNTIYF

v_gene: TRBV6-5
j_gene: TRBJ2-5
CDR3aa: CASSSLAGGQRETQYF

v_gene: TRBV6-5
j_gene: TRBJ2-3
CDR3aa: CASSPEAITDTQYF

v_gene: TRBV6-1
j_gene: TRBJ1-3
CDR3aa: CASKPTIVGNTIYF